One T cell receptor (beta chain) is described in this entry. Its antigen is undetermined. Sequencing was performed with immunoSEQ multiplex PCR; in TCRdb, only in-frame clones are kept and a portion is missing. The sample includes about 130,000 clones, 70% to 90% of them seen just once. The data belong to a study of T cell responses to AZD1222 COVID-19 vaccine. General observations from the study: Donors in the cohort were predominantly white British and more often female, and clonal diversity was possibly underestimated. Baseline seropositivity occurred in only 5 to 7 AZD1222 recipients. Reports say nearly half of spike-specific TCRs go after unmutated variant regions. The peak T cell response came first, and repertoires were sampled only after it.

Unmatched junction bases numbered 3, after V lost 5 bases and J lost 8 bases. This CDR3 is built from 13 residues. Germline assignment: CDR1 SGHTA and CDR2 FQGNSA. The chain is built from TRBV7-2 and TRBJ1-6; TRBD1 matches 7 bases. This receptor was identified in an adult who received the AZD1222 COVID-19 vaccine. Sequenced here: peripheral blood, sampled 28 days after the second AZD1222 dose. The CDR3 loop reads CASSVGQDSPLHF. In DNA, the CDR3 is TGTGCCAGCAGCGTCGGACAGGATTCACCCCTCCACTTT.